This is a list of T cell receptor beta chains from one sample in a study of T-cell reconstitution after alpha-beta-depleted transplantation in children. TCRdb independently ran MiXCR on the PCR reads; one entry per CDR3 protein. Of 450,000 to 600,000 distinct CDR3 sequences listed, over 9.5% are singletons. The specimen was PBMCs, collected before TCRalphabeta/CD19-depleted stem cell transplant. The receptors derive from a child aged 2 to 15 with inherited bone marrow failure, due to receive a stem cell transplant. CDR3s include the opening cysteine and the closing phenylalanine or tryptophan. D genes are given only for firm matches. A row's size may be missing; if present it is once, few, many or a size class.

j_call cdr3_length v_call d_call clone_size cdr3_aa cdr3_nt
TRBJ2-5 16 TRBV4-3 TRBD2 many CASSQDPSGSGETQYF TGCGCCAGCAGCCAAGATCCTAGCGGGAGTGGAGAGACCCAGTACTTC
TRBJ2-6 19 TRBV5-1 NA many CASSLESGPSRSGANVLTF TGCGCCAGCAGCTTGGAGTCAGGCCCTAGTAGATCTGGGGCCAACGTCCTGACTTTC
TRBJ2-3 15 TRBV28 NA many CASSPGVLLTDTQYF TGTGCCAGCAGTCCTGGGGTGCTTCTCACAGATACGCAGTATTTT
TRBJ1-1 15 TRBV18 NA many CASSPYGEMNTEAFF TGTGCCAGCTCACCATATGGGGAGATGAACACTGAAGCTTTCTTT
TRBJ2-3 18 TRBV5-1 TRBD2 once CASKEFEGLAGVGDTQYF TGCGCCAGCAAGGAGTTCGAAGGACTAGCGGGAGTCGGAGATACGCAGTATTTT
TRBJ1-5 13 TRBV19 NA many CASSISAYQPQHF TGTGCCAGTAGTATTAGTGCGTATCAGCCCCAGCATTTT
TRBJ2-3 15 TRBV2 NA NA CASSGLSLITDTQYF TGTGCCAGCAGTGGACTTTCCCTGATCACAGATACGCAGTATTTT
TRBJ2-5 15 TRBV5-1 TRBD2 many CASSLVSGAQETQYF TGCGCCAGCAGCTTGGTGAGCGGGGCCCAAGAGACCCAGTACTTC
TRBJ1-2 12 TRBV29-1 NA many CSVEGLNYGYTF TGCAGCGTTGAAGGCCTGAACTATGGCTACACCTTC
TRBJ2-7 15 TRBV30 NA many CAWSVYSSPAYEQYF TGTGCCTGGAGTGTATACAGTTCCCCAGCCTACGAGCAGTACTTC
TRBJ2-5 14 TRBV28 TRBD2 many CASSSSGRGETQYF TGTGCCAGCAGTTCTAGCGGGAGGGGGGAGACCCAGTACTTC
TRBJ1-2 15 TRBV5-1 TRBD1 many CASSSNPDRNYGYTF TGCGCCAGCAGCTCAAATCCGGACAGGAACTATGGCTACACCTTC
TRBJ2-5 16 TRBV3-1 TRBD2 NA CASSHTPSGSWETQYF TGTGCCAGCAGCCATACCCCTAGCGGGAGTTGGGAGACCCAGTACTTC
TRBJ2-1 17 TRBV7-6 TRBD2 few CASSANAELAGNNEQFF TGTGCCAGCAGCGCCAACGCTGAGCTAGCGGGGAACAATGAGCAGTTCTTC
TRBJ1-4 14 TRBV27 TRBD1 many CASSLQGKEEKLFF TGTGCCAGCAGTCTACAGGGGAAGGAGGAAAAACTGTTTTTT
TRBJ2-3 13 TRBV5-1 NA many CASLDTNTDTQYF TGCGCCAGCCTGGACACCAACACAGATACGCAGTATTTT
TRBJ1-2 14 TRBV12-3/TRBV12-4 NA many CASSLMRLNYGYTF TGTGCCAGCAGTTTAATGAGGTTAAACTATGGCTACACCTTC
TRBJ2-5 14 TRBV29-1 NA few CSVGLGVKLETQYF TGCAGCGTTGGCTTGGGGGTTAAACTGGAGACCCAGTACTTC
TRBJ1-2 11 TRBV20-1 TRBD1 few CSATTDRRYTF TGCAGTGCCACCACGGACAGGAGATACACCTTC
TRBJ2-3 18 TRBV12-3/TRBV12-4 TRBD2 many CASRLGFPTSGKKDTQYF TGTGCCAGCAGGCTGGGGTTCCCGACTAGCGGGAAGAAAGATACGCAGTATTTT
TRBJ1-1 12 TRBV29-1 NA many CSGGRRNTEAFF TGCAGCGGGGGACGTAGGAACACTGAAGCTTTCTTT
TRBJ2-5 15 TRBV24-1 TRBD2 NA CATSGIAGGEETQYF TGTGCCACCAGTGGTATTGCGGGAGGGGAAGAGACCCAGTACTTC
TRBJ2-7 14 TRBV15 NA many CATSNRGNVGEQYF TGTGCCACCAGCAATCGGGGGAATGTGGGCGAGCAGTACTTC
TRBJ2-2 17 TRBV30 TRBD1 NA CAWSGYGTGVTTGELFF TGTGCCTGGAGCGGATACGGGACAGGGGTTACCACCGGGGAGCTGTTTTTT
TRBJ1-2 16 TRBV7-9 NA many CASSLGYGGLNYGYTF TGTGCCAGCAGCTTAGGGTATGGAGGGCTGAACTATGGCTACACCTTC
TRBJ2-7 15 TRBV27 TRBD1 NA CASSPVQGNWNEQYF TGTGCCAGCAGTCCGGTACAGGGGAATTGGAACGAGCAGTACTTC